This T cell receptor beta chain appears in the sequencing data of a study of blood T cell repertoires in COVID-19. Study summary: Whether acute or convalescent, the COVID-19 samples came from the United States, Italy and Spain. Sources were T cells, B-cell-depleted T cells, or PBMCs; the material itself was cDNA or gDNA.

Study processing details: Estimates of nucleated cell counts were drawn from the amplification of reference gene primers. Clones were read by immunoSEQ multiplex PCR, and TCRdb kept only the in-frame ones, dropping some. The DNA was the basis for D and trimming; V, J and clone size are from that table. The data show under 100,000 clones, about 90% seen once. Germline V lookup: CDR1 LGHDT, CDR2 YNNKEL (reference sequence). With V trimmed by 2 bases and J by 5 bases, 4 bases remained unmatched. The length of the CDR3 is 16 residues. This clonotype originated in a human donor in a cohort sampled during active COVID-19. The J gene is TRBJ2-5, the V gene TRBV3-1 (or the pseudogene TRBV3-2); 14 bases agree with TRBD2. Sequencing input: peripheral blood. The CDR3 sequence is CASSQPGLAGVETQYF. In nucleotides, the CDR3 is TGTGCCAGCAGCCAACCGGGACTAGCGGGAGTTGAGACCCAGTACTTC.